Listed here are 23 T cell receptor beta chains from one sample, sequenced in a study of T cells in narcolepsy (dated 2018 in TCRdb). Receptor libraries were prepared by the immunoSEQ multiplex PCR assay. What TCRdb holds here is the immuneACCESS table cut down to in-frame rearrangements. Part of the clones is not present; checked against another copy, under half of the missing clones reflect an unresolved V gene, and the others are unexplained. For this sample the table gives about 25,000 clones, of which roughly 81% were detected only once. The leading ten clones occupy approximately 1.3% of the sample. Sequencing was done on a sample of CD45RA- memory CD4+ T cells from PBMCs. Interpreted using the paper, the cell subset or site label stands for: memory T cells sorted ex vivo from peripheral blood. The receptors originated from a human donor with narcolepsy.

This clone was seen only once. The chain is built from TRBV5-4 and TRBJ2-1, with a possible D match to TRBD1 (6 bases). The CDR3 runs 16 residues. The germline CDR1 and CDR2 sequences are SGHNT and YYREEE (reference sequence). Between the trimmed V and J ends, which lost 0 bases and 4 bases, there was a span of 14 bases. The CDR3: CASSLVVRDTYNEQFF. DNA of the CDR3: TGTGCCAGCAGCTTGGTTGTCCGGGACACGTACAATGAGCAGTTCTTC.

The genes are TRBV28 and TRBJ1-1; D unresolved. Germline-derived CDR1 and CDR2 are MDHEN and SYDVKM. This CDR3 has 11 residues. Trimming pared 8 bases from V and 6 bases from J, leaving 10 bases between. CDR3 amino acids: CASDGPAEAFF. The CDR3 nucleotides are TGTGCCAGCGACGGCCCTGCTGAAGCTTTCTTT.

V is TRBV6-5 and J is TRBJ1-1; D not certain. Germline CDR1 MNHEY, CDR2 SVGAGI. The V end was cut by 4 bases, the J end by 10 bases, with 16 bases between. The CDR3 has 13 amino acids. CDR3 region: CASSLVGRSGAFF. CDR3 DNA sequence: TGTGCCAGCAGTTTAGTCGGAAGAAGTGGAGCTTTCTTT.

The DNA of the CDR3 is TGTGCCAGCAGTTTTAAGAGGGGCCGGATGGTCTACGAGCAGTACTTC. Translated, it gives CASSFKRGRMVYEQYF. The rearrangement joins TRBV28 to TRBJ2-7, with D perhaps assigned TRBD1 or TRBD2 (5 bases each). The ends were cut back, 3 bases at V and 3 bases at J, with 18 bases in the middle. This CDR3 contains 16 residues. Germline V gene data show CDR1 as MDHEN and CDR2 as SYDVKM.

The V and J genes are TRBV4-3 and TRBJ2-3; D uncertain. The germline CDR1 and CDR2 sequences are LGHNA and YSLEER. Trimming took off 0 bases at V and 4 bases at J, with 5 bases between the two ends. The length of the CDR3 is 13 residues. The CDR3 sequence: CASSQELPDTQYF. Written as DNA, the CDR3 is TGCGCCAGCAGCCAAGAATTACCAGATACGCAGTATTTT.

This chain uses TRBV13 with TRBJ2-1; D is ambiguous. V gave up 3 bases and J gave up 6 bases, with 24 bases separating them. CDR3 length: 18 residues. Germline V CDR1 and CDR2: PRHDT, FYEKMQ (reference sequence). The CDR3 DNA follows: TGTGCCAGCAGCTTCCAACAACCGATCGGTGATGTGGGCAATGAGCAGTTCTTC. Translating gives CASSFQQPIGDVGNEQFF.

The chain has TRBV6-6 and TRBJ2-1; TRBD1 aligns across 11 bases. This CDR3 region has 15 residues. The germline CDR1 and CDR2 sequences are MNHNY and SVGAGI (reference sequence). With V trimmed by 5 bases and J by 5 bases, 5 bases remained unmatched. This CDR3 reads CASSPTGQGDNEQFF. Written as DNA, the CDR3 is TGTGCCAGCAGTCCCACGGGACAGGGGGACAATGAGCAGTTCTTC.

The gene calls are TRBV7-2 and TRBJ2-4, with 8 bases identical to TRBD1. V trimming: 6 bases; J trimming: 3 bases; junction bases outside the gene matches: 4. Germline V gives CDR1 SGHTA, CDR2 FQGNSA. This CDR3 contains 14 residues. In DNA, the CDR3 is TGTGCCAGCAGTCAACAGGGGGTCAAAAACATTCAGTACTTC. Translation: CASSQQGVKNIQYF.

The rearrangement joins TRBV29-1 to TRBJ1-2; D might be TRBD1 (5 bases). CDR1 SQVTM and CDR2 ANQGSEA come from the germline V gene. This CDR3 has 12 residues. V lost 7 bases and J lost 3, with 12 bases in between. The CDR3 nucleotides read TGCAGCGCTGAGGGGCGAGACTATGGCTACACCTTC. The encoded protein is CSAEGRDYGYTF.

In this sample, this clone turned up once. The rearrangement joins TRBV7-2 to TRBJ2-1; TRBD2 matches 8 bases. Trimming at V came to 4 bases and at J to 7 bases, leaving 6 bases not matched to a gene. This CDR3 region has 14 residues. Germline V gene sequence: CDR1 SGHTA, CDR2 FQGNSA. This CDR3 is CASSSPGGVNEQFF. CDR3 nucleotide sequence: TGTGCCAGCAGCTCCCCGGGGGGGGTAAATGAGCAGTTCTTC.

V and J are TRBV6-1 and TRBJ1-5; 12 bases match TRBD1. The CDR3 covers 16 residues. Trimming at V came to 3 bases and at J to 7 bases, leaving 7 bases not matched to a gene. Per the germline V gene, CDR1 is MNHNS and CDR2 is SASEGT. The CDR3 loop is CASSDLSGTGGQPQHF. The CDR3 bases are TGTGCCAGCAGTGATTTGTCCGGGACAGGGGGCCAGCCCCAGCATTTT.

This clone was picked up a small number of times. The chain employs TRBV28 and TRBJ2-7; 8 nucleotides line up with TRBD1. The germline V gene encodes CDR1 MDHEN and CDR2 SYDVKM. The CDR3 extends over 13 amino acids. Trimming removed 4 bases from V and 1 base from J; junction bases left unmatched: 0. The CDR3, as DNA: TGTGCCAGCAGTTGGGACAGGTCCTACGAGCAGTACTTC. Amino acids: CASSWDRSYEQYF.

The chain is built from TRBV11-3 and TRBJ2-2; D unclear. Germline V gene lookup returns CDR1 SGHNT and CDR2 YENEEA. The CDR3 loop spans 14 amino acids. Trimming removed 2 bases at V and 4 bases at J, with 8 bases between. In DNA form, the CDR3 reads TGTGCCAGCAGCTTAAGAGACGGCACCGGGGAGCTGTTTTTT. Amino acids: CASSLRDGTGELFF.

The V call is TRBV11-2, the J call TRBJ2-7, with D unclear. Trimming stripped 5 bases from V and 3 bases from J, with 5 bases between. This CDR3 spans 11 amino acids. CDR1 and CDR2 (germline): SGHAT, FQNNGV. CDR3 sequence (DNA): TGTGCCAGCAGCCCTTTCTACGAGCAGTACTTC. Amino acid sequence: CASSPFYEQYF.

The chain recombines TRBV7-9 with TRBJ2-4, with 8 positions matching TRBD2. Looked up from germline, CDR1 is SEHNR and CDR2 is FQNEAQ (reference sequence). V lost 1 base to trimming and J lost 0 bases; unmatched junction nucleotides: 2. The CDR3 loop spans 16 amino acids. The CDR3 DNA sequence: TGTGCCAGCAGCTTAGACGGGAGGGTAGCCAAAAACATTCAGTACTTC. This translates into CASSLDGRVAKNIQYF.

The V gene is TRBV5-5, the J gene TRBJ1-2, with D tentatively TRBD1 (5 bases). Germline-derived CDR1 and CDR2 are SGHKS and YYEKEE (reference sequence). CDR3 size: 17 residues. V was pared by 0 bases and J by 2 bases, with 17 bases between. CDR3 DNA sequence: TGTGCCAGCAGCTTGGCCCCTGGGGCCATGACAAACTATGGCTACACCTTC. Residues: CASSLAPGAMTNYGYTF.

The CDR3 spells CASSVRDTGELFF. In DNA form, the CDR3 reads TGTGCCAGCAGTGTTCGGGACACCGGGGAGCTGTTTTTT. The chain joins TRBV25-1 to TRBJ2-2, with unresolved D. Germline CDR1 and CDR2: MGHDK and SYGVNS. The V end was cut by 4 bases, the J end by 3 bases, with 6 bases between. The CDR3 totals 13 residues.

The chain is built from TRBV7-2 and TRBJ1-2, with D perhaps TRBD1 (6 bases). Looked up from germline, CDR1 is SGHTA and CDR2 is FQGNSA. The CDR3 is 15 amino acids. The V gene lost 5 bases and the J gene lost 0 bases, with 13 bases spanning the gap. CDR3 residues: CASSLKGGTNYGYTF. Written as DNA, the CDR3 is TGTGCCAGCAGCCTTAAGGGGGGCACTAACTATGGCTACACCTTC.

This CDR3 is CSARDLREQYF. CDR3 coding DNA: TGCAGTGCTAGAGATCTCAGGGAGCAGTACTTC. The chain has TRBV20-1 and TRBJ2-7; D call uncertain. CDR1 is DFQATT and CDR2 is SNEGSKA in the germline V gene (reference sequence). The CDR3 covers 11 residues. V shed 0 bases and J shed 7 bases, with 7 bases lying between them.

The gene calls are TRBV6-4 and TRBJ2-4; the D gene is possibly TRBD1 (5 bases). The germline V gene has CDR1 MRHNA and CDR2 SNTAGT. The CDR3 extends over 15 amino acids. Trimming removed 8 bases at V and 3 bases at J, with 17 bases between. DNA of the CDR3: TGTGCCAGCTATACAGGATTCCGAGGCAAAAACATTCAGTACTTC. Protein: CASYTGFRGKNIQYF.

CDR3 nucleotides: TGTGCCAGCAGTTACTCGAGGGGGAACCAAGAGACCCAGTACTTC. Translated, it gives CASSYSRGNQETQYF. J is TRBJ2-5 and V is TRBV6-5; maybe TRBD1 (6 bases). The CDR3 is 15 residues long. V was shortened by 0 bases and J by 0 bases, with 8 bases between the two germline ends. From germline, CDR1 is MNHEY and CDR2 SVGAGI.

The chain recombines TRBV28 with TRBJ2-1; 9 bases are shared with TRBD2. Germline lookup yields CDR1 MDHEN and CDR2 SYDVKM. V gave up 6 bases and J gave up 4 bases; unmatched junction bases: 10. The CDR3 is made up of 16 amino acids. The CDR3 region has the DNA TGTGCCAGCAGCTCCCCCGGACTAGCGAGTTACAATGAGCAGTTCTTC. Residues: CASSSPGLASYNEQFF.

This clone was counted only a few times. The chain carries TRBV11-3 and TRBJ2-3, with 8 bases fitting TRBD2. CDR3 length: 16 amino acids. Germline V gene lookup returns CDR1 SGHNT and CDR2 YENEEA. The J segment lost 0 bases and the V segment lost 8 bases, leaving 10 bases of the junction unmatched. CDR3 coding DNA: TGTGCCAGCCCCCTCCTAGCGGGTACTAGCACAGATACGCAGTATTTT. Protein: CASPLLAGTSTDTQYF.